The 22 T cell receptor beta chains below all came from one sample that was sequenced in a study of beta chain features in type 1 diabetes. Study-level points and caveats: TCRB CDR3s from Type 1 diabetes patients were moderately but significantly shorter in all four CD4+ subsets.

These receptors' antigens are unknown. Expressed TCRB transcripts were sequenced after all isolated RNA was converted to cDNA. Some clones are missing from TCRdb's copy, which holds only in-frame ones; the method was immunoSEQ multiplex PCR. Among 680,000 or so clones listed, 13% were seen once. The material sequenced was naive CD4+ T cells from blood. These receptors were obtained from a young man with type 1 diabetes.

This clone has just a few counts. In DNA, the CDR3 is TGCGCCAGCAGCTTGGGGGCGGCGCAAGAGACCCAGTACTTC. Translating gives CASSLGAAQETQYF. J is TRBJ2-5 and V is TRBV5-1; D remains ambiguous. This CDR3 has 14 amino acids. The ends were cut back, 0 bases at V and 2 bases at J, with 8 bases in the middle. Germline values: CDR1 SGHRS, CDR2 YFSETQ.

This clone appeared a few times. The gene calls are TRBV5-4 and TRBJ1-2; D perhaps matches TRBD1 (5 bases). The CDR3 covers 14 residues. V gave up 2 bases and J gave up 4 bases, with 12 bases separating them. The germline gives CDR1 SGHNT, CDR2 YYREEE (reference sequence). The CDR3 here is CASSLRDEGYGYTF. CDR3 nucleotides: TGTGCCAGCAGCTTAAGGGACGAGGGCTATGGCTACACCTTC.

This clone was picked up a small number of times. In nucleotides, the CDR3 is TGTGCCAGCAGCTTAGCAGGGACTAACAATGAGCAGTTCTTC. Its protein is CASSLAGTNNEQFF. This chain joins TRBV7-2 and TRBJ2-1; TRBD2 aligns across 7 bases. Per germline, CDR1 SGHTA and CDR2 FQGNSA. The CDR3 has 14 residues. V lost 0 bases, J lost 5 bases, and 1 base stayed unmatched.

The CDR3 here is CASGLAWDTQYF. CDR3 bases: TGTGCCAGCGGGCTAGCGTGGGATACGCAGTATTTT. V is TRBV2 and J is TRBJ2-3; D is perhaps TRBD2 (6 bases). Germline lookup yields CDR1 SNHLY and CDR2 FYNNEI. The CDR3 runs 12 residues. V dropped 8 bases and J dropped 6 bases, with 12 bases sitting between them.

CDR3 region: CASSPTRTTDTQYF. CDR3 in DNA: TGTGCCAGCAGTCCGACAAGGACCACAGATACGCAGTATTTT. The rearrangement links TRBV27 to TRBJ2-3, with unresolved D. Germline V CDR1 and CDR2: MNHEY, SMNVEV (reference sequence). Trimming took off 5 bases at V and 2 bases at J, with 11 bases between the two ends. The CDR3 extends over 14 amino acids.

CDR3 protein: CASSQGAARAIYF. CDR3 DNA sequence: TGTGCCAGCAGCCAAGGGGCAGCGCGAGCCATATATTTT. The chain couples TRBV4-2 to TRBJ1-3; no clear D gene. Per the germline V gene, CDR1 is LGHNA and CDR2 is YNFKEQ. The CDR3 length is 13 residues. V was clipped by 1 base and J by 11 bases, with 12 bases between them.

This clone was detected a few times. The rearrangement uses TRBV5-5 and TRBJ1-1; D remains ambiguous. In germline, CDR1 is SGHKS, CDR2 YYEKEE (reference sequence). The CDR3 consists of 14 residues. The germline V and J ends were trimmed by 0 bases and 1 base, with 7 bases remaining between them. The CDR3 spells CASSLDEKNTEAFF. The CDR3 DNA reads as TGTGCCAGCAGCTTGGACGAAAAGAACACTGAAGCTTTCTTT. Variable domain in full (rest from reference TRBV5-5 and TRBJ1-1): DAGVTQSPTHLIKTRGQQVTLRCSPISGHKSVSWYQQVLGQGPQFIFQYYEKEERGRGNFPDRFSARQFPNYSSELNVNALLLGDSALYLCASSLDEKNTEAFFGQGTRLTVV.

This clone occurred a few times. CDR3 nucleotide sequence: TGCGCCAGCAACTCCCAGACAGGGGGGGACGAGCAGTACTTC. Translation: CASNSQTGGDEQYF. The chain links TRBV5-1 to TRBJ2-7, with 9 bases aligning to TRBD1. This CDR3 has 14 residues. The germline V gene encodes CDR1 SGHRS and CDR2 YFSETQ. The ends lost 6 bases at V and 5 bases at J; junction bases unmatched: 9.

The chain is built from TRBV10-3 and TRBJ2-1, with 8 bases matching TRBD2. Germline CDR1 ENHRY, CDR2 SYGVKD. With V trimmed by 0 bases and J by 0 bases, 4 bases remained unmatched. The CDR3 runs to 17 residues. The CDR3, as DNA: TGTGCCATCAGTGAGTCGGCCCTAGCGGGCTCCTACAATGAGCAGTTCTTC. Protein sequence: CAISESALAGSYNEQFF.

The V and J genes are TRBV27 and TRBJ1-1; D perhaps matches TRBD1 (6 bases). CDR3 length equals 14 residues. Trimming removed 3 bases from V and 5 bases from J, with 13 bases in between. The germline V gene encodes CDR1 MNHEY and CDR2 SMNVEV (reference sequence). CDR3 nucleotide sequence: TGTGCCAGCAGTTTCCAGGGGCCGAGGACTGAAGCTTTCTTT. Its protein product is CASSFQGPRTEAFF.

This clone has only a few counts. The chain has TRBV7-9 and TRBJ1-6; 8 bases agree with TRBD1. Trimming took 7 bases from V and 0 from J; bases not matched to a gene: 5. CDR1 SEHNR and CDR2 FQNEAQ come from the germline V gene (reference sequence). The CDR3 consists of 16 residues. CDR3 sequence: CASIRTGSSYNSPLHF. CDR3 in DNA: TGTGCCAGCATCCGGACAGGGAGCTCCTATAATTCACCCCTCCACTTT.

This clone was seen a few times. The chain employs TRBV5-1 and TRBJ1-1; D not certain. The CDR3 is made up of 15 amino acids. With 0 bases removed from V and 5 bases from J, the gap between germline ends came to 14 bases. Per germline, CDR1 SGHRS and CDR2 YFSETQ. The CDR3 protein is CASSLEGPDRTEAFF. The CDR3 nucleotides are TGCGCCAGCAGCTTGGAGGGCCCGGACCGTACTGAAGCTTTCTTT.

There are a few counts of this clone. V is TRBV7-3 and J is TRBJ2-7, with a possible D match to TRBD1 (5 bases). The CDR3 runs to 15 residues. V was trimmed by 7 bases and J by 6 bases, leaving 22 bases between them. The germline CDR1 and CDR2 sequences are SGHTA and FQGTGA. The CDR3 is CASTFPPRALGEQYF. CDR3 bases: TGTGCCAGCACCTTCCCGCCCAGGGCGTTGGGCGAGCAGTACTTC.

V and J are TRBV4-2 and TRBJ2-3, with D perhaps matching TRBD1 (6 bases). The CDR3 has 17 amino acids. The germline CDR1 and CDR2 sequences are LGHNA and YNFKEQ. V was cut by 0 bases and J by 3 bases, with 16 bases left in between. The CDR3 coding sequence is TGTGCCAGCAGCCAAGAGGTTGGACAGCGCCTAACAGATACGCAGTATTTT. It is translated as CASSQEVGQRLTDTQYF.

For this clone: A much larger clone lies a single base off, so this may be a read error. V and J are TRBV11-2 and TRBJ2-7; D not resolved. V lost 5 bases, J lost 1 base, and 3 bases lay in between. The CDR3 covers 11 residues. Germline values: CDR1 SGHAT, CDR2 FQNNGV. As DNA, the CDR3 is TGTGCCAGCAGCCAATCCTACGAGCAGTACTTC. Its translation is CASSQSYEQYF.

This sequence joins TRBV6-6 and TRBJ2-2; D unclear. The ends were cut back, 6 bases at V and 7 bases at J, with 21 bases in the middle. The V gene's germline CDR1 is MNHNY and CDR2 SVGAGI (reference sequence). This CDR3 has 16 amino acids. The CDR3 sequence: CASSLTEPTDLGELFF. The CDR3 bases are TGTGCCAGCAGCCTCACAGAACCCACAGACCTCGGGGAGCTGTTTTTT.

The V gene is TRBV6-6, the J gene TRBJ1-2; no clear D. This CDR3 region has 14 residues. Per germline, CDR1 MNHNY and CDR2 SVGAGI (reference sequence). V lost 2 bases, J lost 4 bases, and 11 bases lay in between. CDR3 nucleotides: TGTGCCAGCAGTTACCTAACAGCAACCTATGGCTACACCTTC. As protein: CASSYLTATYGYTF.

The chain is built from TRBV9 and TRBJ2-1; 8 bases are a match to TRBD2. From germline, CDR1 is SGDLS and CDR2 YYNGEE. This CDR3 contains 15 residues. The ends lost 4 bases at V and 5 bases at J; junction bases unmatched: 8. CDR3 amino acids: CASSPRGGLNNEQFF. The CDR3, as DNA: TGTGCCAGCAGCCCCCGGGGGGGCCTCAACAATGAGCAGTTCTTC. Combining the CDR3 with reference TRBV9 and TRBJ2-1 gives the whole variable domain DSGVTQTPKHLITATGQRVTLRCSPRSGDLSVYWYQQSLDQGLQFLIQYYNGEERAKGNILERFSAQQFPDLHSELNLSSLELGDSALYFCASSPRGGLNNEQFFGPGTRLTVL.

The rearrangement joins TRBV9 to TRBJ2-3; TRBD1 is a possible D gene (6 bases). The CDR3 is 14 amino acids. Germline V gene sequence: CDR1 SGDLS, CDR2 YYNGEE. The ends were cut back, 4 bases at V and 3 bases at J, with 12 bases in the middle. DNA for the CDR3: TGTGCCAGCAGCCCGGGACATGAGACAGATACGCAGTATTTT. Translating it yields CASSPGHETDTQYF.

This clone came up a few times. The chain combines TRBV6-5 with TRBJ1-5; D uncertain. This CDR3 comprises 15 residues. Between the trimmed V and J ends, which lost 3 bases and 3 bases, there was a span of 12 bases. The germline V gene has CDR1 MNHEY and CDR2 SVGAGI. The CDR3 here is CASSYGQDYNQPQHF. The DNA of the CDR3 is TGTGCCAGCAGTTATGGCCAGGACTACAATCAGCCCCAGCATTTT.

The chain has TRBV29-1 and TRBJ2-5; D is undetermined. This CDR3 has 11 residues. CDR1 SQVTM and CDR2 ANQGSEA come from the germline V gene. Trimming removed 6 bases at V and 9 bases at J, with 14 bases between. The CDR3 loop reads CSVDVGRAQYF. In DNA form, the CDR3 reads TGCAGCGTGGACGTGGGTAGGGCCCAGTACTTC.

This clone has only a few counts. This chain connects TRBV20-1 to TRBJ2-7, with unresolved D. Germline-derived CDR1 and CDR2 are DFQATT and SNEGSKA (reference sequence). Trimming left V 5 bases short and J 4 bases short, with 6 bases between. CDR3 length equals 10 residues. The CDR3 DNA is TGCAGTGCTTGGGGATACGAGCAGTACTTC. This encodes CSAWGYEQYF.